This is a list of T cell receptor beta chains from one sample in a study of CXCR3-negative and CXCR3-positive naive CD8 T cells. Using the 5' RACE reads, TCRdb records one entry per CDR3 protein without DNA. The sample totals 140,000 to 150,000 distinct CDR3 sequences; its top ten clones hold around 0.28%. The sequencing input was naive CXCR3+ CD8+ T cells from blood. The receptors were sampled from a human donor in good health. Some clones in this sample may be carry-over from other donors' samples. Both conserved end residues are part of each CDR3.

J gene: TRBJ2-3; V gene: TRBV29-1; CDR3 protein: CSVRDGFTDTQYF
J gene: TRBJ2-7; V gene: TRBV20-1; CDR3 protein: CSARGFALAYEQYF
J gene: TRBJ2-5; V gene: TRBV6-2/TRBV6-3; CDR3 protein: CASSYFGEGQETQYF
J gene: TRBJ1-4; V gene: TRBV4-1; CDR3 protein: CASSQDIQIVREKLFF
J gene: TRBJ2-2; V gene: TRBV7-9; CDR3 protein: CASSLVSTPGELFF
J gene: TRBJ2-3; V gene: TRBV29-1; CDR3 protein: CSSGAGTDTQYF
J gene: TRBJ2-1; V gene: TRBV27; CDR3 protein: CASSSHRGDNEQFF
J gene: TRBJ2-1; V gene: TRBV10-1; CDR3 protein: CASRPFLPYNEQFF
J gene: TRBJ2-7; V gene: TRBV7-2; CDR3 protein: CASSLADDSYEQYF
J gene: TRBJ1-3; V gene: TRBV9; CDR3 protein: CASSVSGSSGNTIYF
J gene: TRBJ2-1; V gene: TRBV5-1; CDR3 protein: CASSLEVGRIYNEQFF
J gene: TRBJ2-5; V gene: TRBV4-2; CDR3 protein: CASSVGTGSLRKTQYF
J gene: TRBJ2-7; V gene: TRBV27; CDR3 protein: CASAGQPLYEQYF
J gene: TRBJ2-1; V gene: TRBV2; CDR3 protein: CASSDGTSSYNEQFF
J gene: TRBJ2-1; V gene: TRBV4-3; CDR3 protein: CASSPAPGVVVDEQFF
J gene: TRBJ2-2; V gene: TRBV7-8; CDR3 protein: CASSLDGDTGELFF
J gene: TRBJ2-1; V gene: TRBV21-1; CDR3 protein: CASSPPQRDSQQFF
J gene: TRBJ2-7; V gene: TRBV7-6; CDR3 protein: CASSPGQPPYEQYF
J gene: TRBJ2-5; V gene: TRBV30; CDR3 protein: CAWSGEAQETQYF
J gene: TRBJ1-4; V gene: TRBV5-1; CDR3 protein: CASSLEEGAGEKLFF
J gene: TRBJ2-7; V gene: TRBV29-1; CDR3 protein: CSVEIGDREDYEQYF
J gene: TRBJ2-7; V gene: TRBV6-5; CDR3 protein: CASSFEKTGYYEQYF
J gene: TRBJ2-7; V gene: TRBV9; CDR3 protein: CASSVTGTGTYEQYF
J gene: TRBJ2-1; V gene: TRBV29-1; CDR3 protein: CSVEDLWREYNNEQFF
J gene: TRBJ1-2; V gene: TRBV29-1; CDR3 protein: CSADGLLGYGYTF
J gene: TRBJ2-5; V gene: TRBV28; CDR3 protein: CASSLTAQGIEQETQYF
J gene: TRBJ2-2; V gene: TRBV4-2; CDR3 protein: CASSQDAGGGTGELFF
J gene: TRBJ1-1; V gene: TRBV15; CDR3 protein: CATSRDQLVNTEAFF
J gene: TRBJ2-7; V gene: TRBV29-1; CDR3 protein: CSVEDGGNEQYF
J gene: TRBJ2-7; V gene: TRBV5-4; CDR3 protein: CASSLGRDSIYEQYF
J gene: TRBJ1-4; V gene: TRBV7-9; CDR3 protein: CASSLTTRGTTNEKLFF
J gene: TRBJ2-1; V gene: TRBV6-6; CDR3 protein: CASRNRQEGAYNEQFF
J gene: TRBJ2-2; V gene: TRBV12-3/TRBV12-4; CDR3 protein: CASCLAGDAGELFF
J gene: TRBJ2-1; V gene: TRBV7-6; CDR3 protein: CASSFHSGASYNEQFF
J gene: TRBJ2-1; V gene: TRBV7-8; CDR3 protein: CASSSWTGAYNEQFF
J gene: TRBJ2-3; V gene: TRBV7-8; CDR3 protein: CASSLASGGPTDTQYF
J gene: TRBJ1-1; V gene: TRBV4-3; CDR3 protein: CASSQDASEAFF